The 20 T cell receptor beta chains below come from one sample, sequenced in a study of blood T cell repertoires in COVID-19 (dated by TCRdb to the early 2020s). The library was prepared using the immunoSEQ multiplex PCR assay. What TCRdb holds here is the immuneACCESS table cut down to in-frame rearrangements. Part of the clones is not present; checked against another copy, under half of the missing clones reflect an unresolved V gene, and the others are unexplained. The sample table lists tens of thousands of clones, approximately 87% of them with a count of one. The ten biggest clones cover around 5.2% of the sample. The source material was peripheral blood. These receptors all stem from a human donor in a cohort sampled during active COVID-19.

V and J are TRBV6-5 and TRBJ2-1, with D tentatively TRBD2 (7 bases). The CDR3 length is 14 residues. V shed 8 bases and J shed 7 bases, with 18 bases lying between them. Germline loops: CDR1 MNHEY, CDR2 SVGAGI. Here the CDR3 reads CASLLGGAKNEQFF. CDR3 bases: TGTGCCAGCCTTCTGGGGGGGGCTAAGAATGAGCAGTTCTTC.

The CDR3 DNA is TGCGCCAGCAGTCGGACGACTAGCGGGGGCAGCAATGAGCAGTTCTTC. Its protein product is CASSRTTSGGSNEQFF. The chain carries TRBV5-1 and TRBJ2-1; 12 nucleotides agree with TRBD2. From germline, CDR1 is SGHRS and CDR2 YFSETQ. The CDR3 covers 16 residues. The J segment lost 6 bases and the V segment lost 5 bases, leaving 9 bases of the junction unmatched.

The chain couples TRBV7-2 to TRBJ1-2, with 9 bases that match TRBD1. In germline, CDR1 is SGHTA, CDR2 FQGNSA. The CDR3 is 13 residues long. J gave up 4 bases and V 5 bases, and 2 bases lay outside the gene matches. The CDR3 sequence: CASSRGQGYGYTF. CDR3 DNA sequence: TGTGCCAGCAGCAGGGGACAGGGCTATGGCTACACCTTC. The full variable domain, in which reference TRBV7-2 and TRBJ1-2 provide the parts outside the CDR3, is GAGVSQSPSNKVTEKGKDVELRCDPISGHTALYWYRQSLGQGLEFLIYFQGNSAPDKSGLPSDRFSAERTGGSVSTLTIQRTQQEDSAVYLCASSRGQGYGYTFGSGTRLTVV.

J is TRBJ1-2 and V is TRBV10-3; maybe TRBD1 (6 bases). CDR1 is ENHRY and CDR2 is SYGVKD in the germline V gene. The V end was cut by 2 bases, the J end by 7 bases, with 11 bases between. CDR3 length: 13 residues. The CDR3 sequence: CAISEADRLGYTF. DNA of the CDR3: TGTGCCATCAGTGAGGCCGACAGGCTTGGCTACACCTTC.

Here the CDR3 reads CASSPGGGRGPSSYEQYF. The CDR3 nucleotides read TGCGCCAGCAGCCCAGGGGGCGGAAGGGGTCCCAGCTCCTACGAGCAGTACTTC. The chain links TRBV4-1 to TRBJ2-5; 8 nucleotides line up with TRBD1. Gene TRBJ2-7 matches the end of the DNA better, so the J call may be wrong. Germline V gene lookup returns CDR1 MGHRA and CDR2 YSYEKL. The CDR3 consists of 18 residues.

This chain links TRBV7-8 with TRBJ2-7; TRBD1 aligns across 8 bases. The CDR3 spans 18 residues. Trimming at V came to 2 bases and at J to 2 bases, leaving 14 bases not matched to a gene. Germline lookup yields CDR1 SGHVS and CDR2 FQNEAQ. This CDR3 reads CASSLTPYQDRATYEQYF. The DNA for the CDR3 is TGTGCCAGCAGCTTAACACCATACCAGGACAGGGCGACCTACGAGCAGTACTTC.

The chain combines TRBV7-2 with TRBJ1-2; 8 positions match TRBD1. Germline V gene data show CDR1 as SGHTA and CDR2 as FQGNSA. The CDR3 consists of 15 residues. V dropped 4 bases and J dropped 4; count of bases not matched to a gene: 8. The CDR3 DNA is TGTGCCAGCAGCTCCGCTGGACAGGGCTCCTATGGCTACACCTTC. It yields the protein CASSSAGQGSYGYTF.

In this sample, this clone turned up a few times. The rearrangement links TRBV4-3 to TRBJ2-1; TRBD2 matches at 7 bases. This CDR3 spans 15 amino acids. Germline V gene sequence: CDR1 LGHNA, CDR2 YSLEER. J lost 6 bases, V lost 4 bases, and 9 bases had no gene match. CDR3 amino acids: CASSRELAEFNEQFF. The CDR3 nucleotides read TGCGCCAGCAGCCGAGAGCTAGCGGAATTCAATGAGCAGTTCTTC.

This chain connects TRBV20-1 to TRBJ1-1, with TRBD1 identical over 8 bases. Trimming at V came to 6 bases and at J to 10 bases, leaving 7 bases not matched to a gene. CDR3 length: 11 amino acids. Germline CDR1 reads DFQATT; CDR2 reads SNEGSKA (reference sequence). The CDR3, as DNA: TGCAGTGCCAGGGGGCGGGATGGAGCTTTCTTT. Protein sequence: CSARGRDGAFF.

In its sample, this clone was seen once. The CDR3 protein is CASGFGGNQPQHF. CDR3 coding DNA: TGTGCTAGTGGTTTCGGGGGCAATCAGCCCCAGCATTTT. V gene TRBV12-5 combines with J gene TRBJ1-5; D gene uncertain. From germline, CDR1 is LGHNT and CDR2 FRNRAP. This CDR3 is built from 13 residues. Trimming took 3 bases from V and 2 from J, leaving 5 bases between them.

CDR3 bases: TGTGCCAGCTCACCCGAGGACAGGGTTGGTAATTCACCCCTCCACTTT. This codes for CASSPEDRVGNSPLHF. V and J are TRBV18 and TRBJ1-6, with TRBD1 identical over 8 bases. Germline lookup yields CDR1 KGHSH and CDR2 LQKENI. V dropped 3 bases and J dropped 6; count of bases not matched to a gene: 7. This CDR3 spans 16 amino acids.

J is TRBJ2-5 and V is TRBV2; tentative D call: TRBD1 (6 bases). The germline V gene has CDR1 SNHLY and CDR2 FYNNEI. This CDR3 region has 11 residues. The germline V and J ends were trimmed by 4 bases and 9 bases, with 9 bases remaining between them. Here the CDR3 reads CASSARQAQYF. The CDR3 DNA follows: TGTGCCAGCAGTGCCCGACAGGCCCAGTACTTC.

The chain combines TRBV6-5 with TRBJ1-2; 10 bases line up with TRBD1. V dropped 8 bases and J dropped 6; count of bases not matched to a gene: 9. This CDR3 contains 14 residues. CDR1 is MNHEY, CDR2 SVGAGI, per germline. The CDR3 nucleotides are TGTGCCAGCCGCCCAGCGGGACAGGGGAATGGCTACACCTTC. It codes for CASRPAGQGNGYTF.

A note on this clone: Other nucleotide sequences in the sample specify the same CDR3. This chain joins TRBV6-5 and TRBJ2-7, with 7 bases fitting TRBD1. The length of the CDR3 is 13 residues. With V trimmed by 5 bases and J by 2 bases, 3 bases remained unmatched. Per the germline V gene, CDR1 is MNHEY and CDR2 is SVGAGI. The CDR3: CASSRTGAYEQYF. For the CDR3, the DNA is TGTGCCAGCAGTAGAACAGGGGCCTACGAGCAGTACTTC.

CDR3 amino acids: CASSHYQSSYNEQFF. The CDR3 DNA follows: TGTGCCAGCAGCCACTACCAGAGCTCCTACAATGAGCAGTTCTTC. This rearrangement joins TRBV7-9 to TRBJ2-1; D is uncertain. From germline, CDR1 is SEHNR and CDR2 FQNEAQ (reference sequence). The CDR3 spans 15 residues. The ends were cut back, 5 bases at V and 0 bases at J, with 11 bases in the middle.

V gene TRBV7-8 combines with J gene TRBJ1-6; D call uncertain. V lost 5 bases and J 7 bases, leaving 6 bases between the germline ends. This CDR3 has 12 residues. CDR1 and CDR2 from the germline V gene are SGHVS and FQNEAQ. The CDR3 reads CASSRSNSPLHF. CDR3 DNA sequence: TGTGCCAGCAGCCGGAGCAATTCACCCCTCCACTTT.

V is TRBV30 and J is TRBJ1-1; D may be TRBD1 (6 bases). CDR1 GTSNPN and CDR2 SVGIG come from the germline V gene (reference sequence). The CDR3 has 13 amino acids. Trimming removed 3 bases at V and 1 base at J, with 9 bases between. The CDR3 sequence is CAWRETGNTEAFF. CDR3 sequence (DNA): TGTGCCTGGAGGGAGACAGGGAACACTGAAGCTTTCTTT.

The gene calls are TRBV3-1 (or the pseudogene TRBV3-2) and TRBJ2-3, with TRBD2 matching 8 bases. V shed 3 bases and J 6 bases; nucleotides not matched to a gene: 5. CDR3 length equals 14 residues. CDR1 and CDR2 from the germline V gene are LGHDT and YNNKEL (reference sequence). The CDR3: CASSHELAADTQYF. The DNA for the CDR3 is TGTGCCAGCAGCCATGAACTAGCGGCGGATACGCAGTATTTT.

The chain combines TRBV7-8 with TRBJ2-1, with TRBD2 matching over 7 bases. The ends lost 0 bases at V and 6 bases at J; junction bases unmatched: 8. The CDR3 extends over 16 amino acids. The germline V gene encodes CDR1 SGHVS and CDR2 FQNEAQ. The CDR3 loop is CASSLARGSWINEQFF. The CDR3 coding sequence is TGTGCCAGCAGCTTAGCGCGGGGGAGTTGGATCAATGAGCAGTTCTTC.

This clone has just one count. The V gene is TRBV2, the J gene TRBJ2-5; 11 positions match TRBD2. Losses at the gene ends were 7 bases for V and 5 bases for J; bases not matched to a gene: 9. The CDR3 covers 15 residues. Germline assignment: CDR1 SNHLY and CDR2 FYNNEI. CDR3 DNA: TGTGCCAGCAAGAACCTAGCGGGGGGCCAGGAGACCCAGTACTTC. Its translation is CASKNLAGGQETQYF.